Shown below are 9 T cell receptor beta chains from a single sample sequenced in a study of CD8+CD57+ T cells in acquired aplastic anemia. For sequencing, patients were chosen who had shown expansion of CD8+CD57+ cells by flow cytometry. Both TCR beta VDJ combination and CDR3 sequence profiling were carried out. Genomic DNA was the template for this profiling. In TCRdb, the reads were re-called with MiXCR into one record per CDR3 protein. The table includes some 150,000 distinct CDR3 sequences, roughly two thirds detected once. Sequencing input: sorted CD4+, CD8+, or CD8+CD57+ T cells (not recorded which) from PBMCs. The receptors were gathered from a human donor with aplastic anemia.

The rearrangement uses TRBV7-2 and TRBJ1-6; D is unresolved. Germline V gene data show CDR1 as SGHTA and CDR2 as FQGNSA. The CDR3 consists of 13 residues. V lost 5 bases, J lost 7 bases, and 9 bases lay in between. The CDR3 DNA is TGTGCCAGCAGCCTCGTTGCCAATTCACCCCTCCACTTT. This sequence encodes CASSLVANSPLHF.

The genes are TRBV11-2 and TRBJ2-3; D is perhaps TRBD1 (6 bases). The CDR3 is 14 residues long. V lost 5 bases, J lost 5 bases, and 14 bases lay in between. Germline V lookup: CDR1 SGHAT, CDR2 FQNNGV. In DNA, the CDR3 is TGTGCCAGCAGCCTCCAACAGGGTCTAGATACGCAGTATTTT. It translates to CASSLQQGLDTQYF. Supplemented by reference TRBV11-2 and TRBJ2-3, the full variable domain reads EAGVAQSPRYKIIEKRQSVAFWCNPISGHATLYWYQQILGQGPKLLIQFQNNGVVDDSQLPKDRFSAERLKGVDSTLKIQPAKLEDSAVYLCASSLQQGLDTQYFGPGTRLTVL.

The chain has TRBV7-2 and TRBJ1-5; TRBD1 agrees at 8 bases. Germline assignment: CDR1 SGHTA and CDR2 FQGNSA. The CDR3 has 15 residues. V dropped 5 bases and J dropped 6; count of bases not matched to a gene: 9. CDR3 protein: CASSRDRIEGQPQHF. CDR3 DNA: TGTGCCAGCAGCCGGGACAGGATAGAGGGTCAGCCCCAGCATTTT.

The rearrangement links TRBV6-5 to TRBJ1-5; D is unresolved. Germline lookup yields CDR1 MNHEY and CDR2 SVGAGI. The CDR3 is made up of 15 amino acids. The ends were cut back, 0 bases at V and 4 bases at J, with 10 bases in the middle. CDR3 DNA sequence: TGTGCCAGCAGTTACTCACCGGGGAAAAATCAGCCCCAGCATTTT. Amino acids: CASSYSPGKNQPQHF.

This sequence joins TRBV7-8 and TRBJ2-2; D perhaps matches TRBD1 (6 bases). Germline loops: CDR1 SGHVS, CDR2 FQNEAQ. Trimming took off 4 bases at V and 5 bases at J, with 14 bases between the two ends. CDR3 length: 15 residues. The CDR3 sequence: CASSSGQRSTGELFF. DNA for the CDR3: TGTGCCAGCAGCTCGGGACAACGCTCGACCGGGGAGCTGTTTTTT.

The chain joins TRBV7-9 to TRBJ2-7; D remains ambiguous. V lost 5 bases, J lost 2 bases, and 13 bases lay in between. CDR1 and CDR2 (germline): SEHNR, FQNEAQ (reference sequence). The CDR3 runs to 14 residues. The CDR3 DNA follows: TGTGCCAGCAGCCCTCCTGGGTCCCCCTACGAGCAGTACTTC. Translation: CASSPPGSPYEQYF.

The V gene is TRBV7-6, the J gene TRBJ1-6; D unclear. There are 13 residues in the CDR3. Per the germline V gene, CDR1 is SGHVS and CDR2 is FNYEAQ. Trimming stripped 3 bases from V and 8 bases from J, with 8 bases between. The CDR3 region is CASSLKGDSPLHF. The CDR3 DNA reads TGTGCCAGCAGCTTGAAGGGTGATTCACCCCTCCACTTT.

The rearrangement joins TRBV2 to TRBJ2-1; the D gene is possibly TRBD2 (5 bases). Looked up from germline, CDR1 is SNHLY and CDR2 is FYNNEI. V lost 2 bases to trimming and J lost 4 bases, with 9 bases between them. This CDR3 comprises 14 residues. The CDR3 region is CASSENGNYNEQFF. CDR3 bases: TGTGCCAGCAGTGAAAACGGGAATTACAATGAGCAGTTCTTC.

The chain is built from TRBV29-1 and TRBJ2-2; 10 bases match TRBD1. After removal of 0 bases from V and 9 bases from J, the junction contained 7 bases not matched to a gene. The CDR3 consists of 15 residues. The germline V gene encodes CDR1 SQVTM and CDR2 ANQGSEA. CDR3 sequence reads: CSVEDRQGAVWELFF. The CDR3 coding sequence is TGCAGCGTTGAAGATAGACAGGGGGCGGTATGGGAGCTGTTTTTT.